Presented here are 20 T cell receptor beta chains from one specimen sequenced in a study of T cells expressing NK-cell markers. With the 5' RACE reads reprocessed, TCRdb shows one record per CDR3 protein and no DNA. This sample contains 200,000 to 300,000 distinct CDR3 sequences. The specimen was blood T cells: a sorted CD56 or NKG2C T cell subset, CD4+ or CD8+ T cells, or bulk PBMC T cells (not recorded which). The source is a young man in good health.

V is TRBV10-3 and J is TRBJ2-4; TCRdb reports TRBD1, a call that lacks DNA to check it against. Germline V CDR1 and CDR2: ENHRY, SYGVKD. The CDR3 sequence is 16 residues long. CDR3 in amino acids: CAISEGTSKGVNIQYF.

The gene calls are TRBV5-1 and TRBJ2-4. The CDR3 is made up of 13 amino acids. Per germline, CDR1 SGHRS and CDR2 YFSETQ. The CDR3 is CASSLELGNIQYF. The full variable domain, in which reference TRBV5-1 and TRBJ2-4 provide the parts outside the CDR3, is KAGVTQTPRYLIKTRGQQVTLSCSPISGHRSVSWYQQTPGQGLQFLFEYFSETQRNKGNFPGRFSGRQFSNSRSEMNVSTLELGDSALYLCASSLELGNIQYFGAGTRLSVL.

This chain connects TRBV12-3 or TRBV12-4 to TRBJ2-7; checking the TCRdb D call of TRBD2 is not possible without DNA. The CDR3 is 14 amino acids. The CDR3 region is CASRPSGSRYEQYF.

The V and J genes are TRBV27 and TRBJ2-1; TCRdb's D gene call, TRBD2, goes unchecked for lack of DNA. This CDR3 has 16 amino acids. From germline, CDR1 is MNHEY and CDR2 SMNVEV (reference sequence). Here the CDR3 reads CASKEGVPSEAGEQFF.

The chain recombines TRBV6-5 with TRBJ2-1; checking the TCRdb D call of TRBD1 is not possible without DNA. The CDR3 contains 17 residues. Germline values: CDR1 MNHEY, CDR2 SVGAGI. CDR3: CASSTHPGGRPYNEQFF.

The chain recombines TRBV7-2 with TRBJ1-6. This CDR3 has 13 amino acids. Germline loops: CDR1 SGHTA, CDR2 FQGNSA. The CDR3 loop reads CASVAVYNSPLHF.

The chain couples TRBV12-3 or TRBV12-4 to TRBJ2-1; the D call from TCRdb, TRBD1, cannot be confirmed without DNA. CDR3 length: 15 amino acids. CDR3: CASRRAGSRNNEQFF.

The chain couples TRBV7-8 to TRBJ2-3; checking the TCRdb D call of TRBD1 is not possible without DNA. CDR1 is SGHVS and CDR2 is FQNEAQ in the germline V gene. The CDR3 runs to 16 residues. The CDR3 loop is CASSLARDRGTDTQYF.

The rearrangement uses TRBV9 and TRBJ2-7; there is no DNA to check the TCRdb D call of TRBD2. The CDR3 has 15 amino acids. Germline V lookup: CDR1 SGDLS, CDR2 YYNGEE. CDR3 in amino acids: CASSVVASGVNEQYF.

This rearrangement joins TRBV7-9 to TRBJ1-1; the TRBD1 assignment by TCRdb is unverifiable without DNA. The germline V gene encodes CDR1 SEHNR and CDR2 FQNEAQ (reference sequence). CDR3 size: 13 residues. The chain's CDR3 is CASSHNTGGAAFF.

The V call is TRBV5-1, the J call TRBJ1-3; TCRdb picks TRBD1, but there is no DNA to check that call. From germline, CDR1 is SGHRS and CDR2 YFSETQ. The length of the CDR3 is 14 residues. CDR3 amino acids: CASSSGTVGNTIYF.

The rearrangement links TRBV7-9 to TRBJ2-1; TCRdb's D call of TRBD2 is untestable without DNA. Germline assignment: CDR1 SEHNR and CDR2 FQNEAQ (reference sequence). The CDR3 sequence is 16 residues long. The CDR3 region is CASSLDASGSGNEQFF.

V and J are TRBV7-8 and TRBJ2-1; the D call from TCRdb, TRBD2, cannot be confirmed without DNA. The length of the CDR3 is 21 residues. Germline CDR1 is SGHVS and CDR2 is FQNEAQ. CDR3 in amino acids: CASSSHQPIREREFSYNEQFF.

The V gene is TRBV3-1, the J gene TRBJ2-3; the TCRdb call, TRBD1, lacks DNA for checking. Germline CDR1 and CDR2: LGHDT and YNNKEL (reference sequence). CDR3 length equals 16 residues. The CDR3 here is CASSQYSGQDTDTQYF.

The chain carries TRBV12-3 or TRBV12-4 and TRBJ2-7. The CDR3 loop spans 14 amino acids. CDR3 residues: CASSFGGGPDEQYF.

The chain employs TRBV7-7 and TRBJ2-7; no DNA is available, so the TRBD1 call from TCRdb remains unchecked. CDR1 and CDR2 from the germline V gene are SSHAT and FNYEAQ (reference sequence). CDR3 length: 14 residues. CDR3 loop: CASSSQDTPYEQYF. Drawing the rest from reference TRBV7-7 and TRBJ2-7, the complete variable domain is GAGVSQSPRYKVTKRGQDVTLRCDPISSHATLYWYQQALGQGPEFLTYFNYEAQPDKSGLPSDRFSAERPEGSISTLTIQRTEQRDSAMYRCASSSQDTPYEQYFGPGTRLTVT.

The rearrangement joins TRBV11-1 to TRBJ1-5. CDR1 is SGHAT, CDR2 FQDESV, per germline (reference sequence). CDR3 length: 18 amino acids. This CDR3 reads CASSRIGVRGLSNQPQHF.

The J gene is TRBJ2-5, the V gene TRBV7-8. From germline, CDR1 is SGHVS and CDR2 FQNEAQ. The length of the CDR3 is 14 residues. The CDR3 sequence: CASSLPGAQETQYF.

The CDR3 loop reads CASSQMVLRGNTEAFF. The chain has TRBV7-2 and TRBJ1-1; the D call from TCRdb, TRBD1, cannot be confirmed without DNA. This CDR3 comprises 16 residues. The V gene's germline CDR1 is SGHTA and CDR2 FQGNSA.

The gene calls are TRBV10-1 and TRBJ2-2; TCRdb designates TRBD2, a call that cannot be tested without DNA. The length of the CDR3 is 18 residues. The germline gives CDR1 WNHNN, CDR2 SYGVQD (reference sequence). CDR3 residues: CASRGDDGGRPNTGELFF.